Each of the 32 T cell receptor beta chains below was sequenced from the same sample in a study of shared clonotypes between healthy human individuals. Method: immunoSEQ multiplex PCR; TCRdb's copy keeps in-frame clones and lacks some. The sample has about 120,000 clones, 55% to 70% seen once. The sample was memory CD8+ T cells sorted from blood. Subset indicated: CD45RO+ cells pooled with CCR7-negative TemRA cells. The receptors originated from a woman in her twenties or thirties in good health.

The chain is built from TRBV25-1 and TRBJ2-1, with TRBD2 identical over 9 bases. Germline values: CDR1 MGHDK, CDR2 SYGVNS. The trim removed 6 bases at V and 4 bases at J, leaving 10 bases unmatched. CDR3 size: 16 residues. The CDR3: CASRPTGTSRYNEQFF. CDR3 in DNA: TGTGCCAGCAGACCTACCGGGACTAGCAGGTACAATGAGCAGTTCTTC. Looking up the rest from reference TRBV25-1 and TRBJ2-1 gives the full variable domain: EADIYQTPRYLVIGTGKKITLECSQTMGHDKMYWYQQDPGMELHLIHYSYGVNSTEKGDLSSESTVSRIRTEHFPLTLESARPSHTSQYLCASRPTGTSRYNEQFFGPGTRLTVL.

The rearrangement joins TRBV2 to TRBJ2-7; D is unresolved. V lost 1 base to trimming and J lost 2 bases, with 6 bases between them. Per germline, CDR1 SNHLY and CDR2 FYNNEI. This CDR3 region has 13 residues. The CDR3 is CASSEDRAYEQYF. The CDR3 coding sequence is TGTGCCAGCAGTGAAGACCGGGCCTACGAGCAGTACTTC.

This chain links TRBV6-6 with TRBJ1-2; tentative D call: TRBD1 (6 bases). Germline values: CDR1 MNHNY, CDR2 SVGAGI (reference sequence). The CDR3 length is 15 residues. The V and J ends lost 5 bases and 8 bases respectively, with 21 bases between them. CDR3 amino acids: CASSHTITGQDGYTF. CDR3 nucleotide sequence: TGTGCCAGCAGTCACACCATCACAGGGCAGGACGGCTACACCTTC.

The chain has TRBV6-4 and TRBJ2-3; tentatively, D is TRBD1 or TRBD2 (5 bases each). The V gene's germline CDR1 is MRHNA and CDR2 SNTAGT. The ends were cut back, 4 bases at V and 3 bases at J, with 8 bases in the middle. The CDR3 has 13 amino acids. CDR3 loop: CASSGDGTDTQYF. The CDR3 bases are TGTGCCAGCAGTGGGGACGGAACAGATACGCAGTATTTT.

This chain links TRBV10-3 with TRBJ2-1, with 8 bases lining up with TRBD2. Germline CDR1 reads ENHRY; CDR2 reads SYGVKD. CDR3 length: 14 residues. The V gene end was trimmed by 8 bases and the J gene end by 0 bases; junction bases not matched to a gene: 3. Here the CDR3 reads CAIGGRLSYNEQFF. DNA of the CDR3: TGTGCCATCGGCGGGAGGCTCTCCTACAATGAGCAGTTCTTC.

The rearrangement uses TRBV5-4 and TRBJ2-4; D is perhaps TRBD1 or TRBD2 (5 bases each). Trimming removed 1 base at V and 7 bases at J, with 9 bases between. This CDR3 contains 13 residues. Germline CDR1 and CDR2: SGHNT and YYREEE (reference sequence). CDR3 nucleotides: TGTGCCAGCAGCTTGAGAGGGGCCAACATTCAGTACTTC. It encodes CASSLRGANIQYF.

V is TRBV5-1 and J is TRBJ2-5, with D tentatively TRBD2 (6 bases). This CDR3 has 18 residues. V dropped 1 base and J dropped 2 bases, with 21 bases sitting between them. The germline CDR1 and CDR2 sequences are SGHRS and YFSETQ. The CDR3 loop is CASSLIPPQRAIQETQYF. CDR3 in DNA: TGCGCCAGCAGCTTGATCCCCCCTCAGCGGGCAATACAAGAGACCCAGTACTTC.

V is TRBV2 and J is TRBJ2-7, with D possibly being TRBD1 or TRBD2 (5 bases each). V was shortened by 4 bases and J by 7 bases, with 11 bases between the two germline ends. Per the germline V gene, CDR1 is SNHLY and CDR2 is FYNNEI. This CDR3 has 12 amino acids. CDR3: CASSGRAGEQYF. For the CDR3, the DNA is TGTGCCAGCAGTGGCAGGGCGGGTGAGCAGTACTTC.

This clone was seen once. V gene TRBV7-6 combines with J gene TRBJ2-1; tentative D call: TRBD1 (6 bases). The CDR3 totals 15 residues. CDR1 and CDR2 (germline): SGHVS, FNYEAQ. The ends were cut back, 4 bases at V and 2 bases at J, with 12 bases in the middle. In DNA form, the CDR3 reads TGTGCCAGCAGCTCCAGGGGCCTTCCCTACAATGAGCAGTTCTTC. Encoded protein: CASSSRGLPYNEQFF.

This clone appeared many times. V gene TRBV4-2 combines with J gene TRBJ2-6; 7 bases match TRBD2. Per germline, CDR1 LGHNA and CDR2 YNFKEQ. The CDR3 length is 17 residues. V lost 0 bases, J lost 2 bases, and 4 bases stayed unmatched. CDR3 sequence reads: CASSQEGGSTGANVLTF. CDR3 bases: TGTGCCAGCAGCCAAGAGGGCGGGAGCACTGGGGCCAACGTCCTGACTTTC.

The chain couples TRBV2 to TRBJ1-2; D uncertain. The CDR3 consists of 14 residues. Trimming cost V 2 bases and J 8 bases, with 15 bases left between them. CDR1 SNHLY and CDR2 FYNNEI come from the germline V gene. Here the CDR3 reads CASSERELGGGYTF. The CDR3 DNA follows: TGTGCCAGCAGTGAACGGGAACTCGGCGGCGGCTACACCTTC.

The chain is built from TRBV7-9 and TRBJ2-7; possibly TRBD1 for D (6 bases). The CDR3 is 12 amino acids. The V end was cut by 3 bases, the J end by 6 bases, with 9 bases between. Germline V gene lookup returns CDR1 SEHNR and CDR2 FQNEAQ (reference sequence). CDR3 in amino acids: CASSLDSLEQYF. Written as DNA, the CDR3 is TGTGCCAGCAGCTTGGACAGCCTCGAGCAGTACTTC.

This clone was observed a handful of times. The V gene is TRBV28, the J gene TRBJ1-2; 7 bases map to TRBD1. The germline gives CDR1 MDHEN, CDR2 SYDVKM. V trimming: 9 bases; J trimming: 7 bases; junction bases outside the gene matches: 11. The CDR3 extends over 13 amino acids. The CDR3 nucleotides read TGTGCCAGTATTGACAGGGCGAGGAGTGGCTACACCTTC. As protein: CASIDRARSGYTF.

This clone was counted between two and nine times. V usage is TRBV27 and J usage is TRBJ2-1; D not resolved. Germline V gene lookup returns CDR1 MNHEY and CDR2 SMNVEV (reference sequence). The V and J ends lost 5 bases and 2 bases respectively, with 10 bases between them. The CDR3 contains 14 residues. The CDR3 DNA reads TGTGCCAGCAGTCTCAAATCGACCTACAATGAGCAGTTCTTC. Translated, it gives CASSLKSTYNEQFF.

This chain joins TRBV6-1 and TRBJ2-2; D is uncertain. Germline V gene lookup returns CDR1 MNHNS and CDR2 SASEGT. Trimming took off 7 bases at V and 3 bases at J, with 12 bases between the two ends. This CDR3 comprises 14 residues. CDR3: CASKGRVDTGELFF. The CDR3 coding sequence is TGTGCCAGCAAAGGGCGCGTGGACACCGGGGAGCTGTTTTTT.

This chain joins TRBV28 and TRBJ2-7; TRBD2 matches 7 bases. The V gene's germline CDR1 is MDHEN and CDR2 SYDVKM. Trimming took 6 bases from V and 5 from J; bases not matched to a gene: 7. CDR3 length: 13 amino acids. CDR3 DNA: TGTGCCAGCAGCCACACCCGGGGGGACGAGCAGTACTTC. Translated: CASSHTRGDEQYF. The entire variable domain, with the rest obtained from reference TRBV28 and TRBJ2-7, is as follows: DVKVTQSSRYLVKRTGEKVFLECVQDMDHENMFWYRQDPGLGLRLIYFSYDVKMKEKGDIPEGYSVSREKKERFSLILESASTNQTSMYLCASSHTRGDEQYFGPGTRLTVT.

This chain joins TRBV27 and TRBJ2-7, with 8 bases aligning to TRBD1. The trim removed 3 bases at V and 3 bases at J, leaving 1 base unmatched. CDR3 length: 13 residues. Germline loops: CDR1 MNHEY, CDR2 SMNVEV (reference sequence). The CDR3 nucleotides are TGTGCCAGCAGTTTTGACAGGGGCTACGAGCAGTACTTC. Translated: CASSFDRGYEQYF.

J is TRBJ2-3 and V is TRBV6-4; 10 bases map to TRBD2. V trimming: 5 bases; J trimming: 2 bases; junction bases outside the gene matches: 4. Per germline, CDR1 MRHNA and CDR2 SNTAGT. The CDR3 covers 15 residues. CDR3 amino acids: CASSLLAGSTDTQYF. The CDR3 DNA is TGTGCCAGCAGTTTACTAGCGGGATCCACAGATACGCAGTATTTT.

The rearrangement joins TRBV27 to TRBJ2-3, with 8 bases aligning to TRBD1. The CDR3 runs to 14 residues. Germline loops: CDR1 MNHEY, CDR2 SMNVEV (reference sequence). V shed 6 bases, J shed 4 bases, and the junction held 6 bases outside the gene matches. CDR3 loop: CASRLTGGADTQYF. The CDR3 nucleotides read TGTGCCAGCAGGTTAACAGGGGGAGCAGATACGCAGTATTTT.

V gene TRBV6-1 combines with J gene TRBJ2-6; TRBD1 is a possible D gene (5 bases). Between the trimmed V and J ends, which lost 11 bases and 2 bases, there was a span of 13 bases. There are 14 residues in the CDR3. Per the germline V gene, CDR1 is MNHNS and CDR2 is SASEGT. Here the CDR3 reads CAGGHGTGANVLTF. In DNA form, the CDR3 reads TGTGCCGGTGGACATGGCACTGGGGCCAACGTCCTGACTTTC.

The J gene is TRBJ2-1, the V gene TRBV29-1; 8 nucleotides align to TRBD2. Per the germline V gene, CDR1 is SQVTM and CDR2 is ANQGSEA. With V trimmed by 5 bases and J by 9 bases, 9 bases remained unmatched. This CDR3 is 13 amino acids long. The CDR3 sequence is CSVYGGRLVEQFF. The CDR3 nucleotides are TGCAGCGTTTACGGCGGGAGGTTGGTTGAGCAGTTCTTC.

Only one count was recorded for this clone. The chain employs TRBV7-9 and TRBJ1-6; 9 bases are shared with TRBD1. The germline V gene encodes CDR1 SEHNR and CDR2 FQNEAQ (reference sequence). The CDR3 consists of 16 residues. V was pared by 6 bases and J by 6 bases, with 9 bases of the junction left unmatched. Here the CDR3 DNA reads TGTGCCAGCAGGTCAGGGGGACAGGGAATTAATTCACCCCTCCACTTT. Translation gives CASRSGGQGINSPLHF.

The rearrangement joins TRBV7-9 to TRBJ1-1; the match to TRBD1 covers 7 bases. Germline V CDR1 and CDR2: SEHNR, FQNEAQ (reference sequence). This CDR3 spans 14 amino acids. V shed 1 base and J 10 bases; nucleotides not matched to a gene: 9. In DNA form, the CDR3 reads TGTGCCAGCAGCTTAGAGAGACAGGGAAAGGGAGCTTTCTTT. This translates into CASSLERQGKGAFF.

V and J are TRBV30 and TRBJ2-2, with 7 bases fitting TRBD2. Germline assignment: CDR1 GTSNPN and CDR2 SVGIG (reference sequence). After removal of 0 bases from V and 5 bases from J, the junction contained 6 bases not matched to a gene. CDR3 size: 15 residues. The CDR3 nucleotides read TGTGCCTGGAGTGTGGGGGGAGGGAAGACCGGGGAGCTGTTTTTT. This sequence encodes CAWSVGGGKTGELFF.

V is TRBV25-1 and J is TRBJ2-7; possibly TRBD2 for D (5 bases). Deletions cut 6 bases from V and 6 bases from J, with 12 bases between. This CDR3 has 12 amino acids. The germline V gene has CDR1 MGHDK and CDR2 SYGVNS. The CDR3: CASSELEIEQYF. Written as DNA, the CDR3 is TGTGCCAGCAGCGAACTAGAAATCGAGCAGTACTTC.

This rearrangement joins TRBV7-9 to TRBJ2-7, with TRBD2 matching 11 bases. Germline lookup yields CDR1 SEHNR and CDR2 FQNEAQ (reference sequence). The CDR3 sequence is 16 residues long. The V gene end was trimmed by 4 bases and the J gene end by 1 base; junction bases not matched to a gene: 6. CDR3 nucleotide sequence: TGTGCCAGCAGCTCGATGACTAGCGGGGCTTCCTACGAGCAGTACTTC. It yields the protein CASSSMTSGASYEQYF.

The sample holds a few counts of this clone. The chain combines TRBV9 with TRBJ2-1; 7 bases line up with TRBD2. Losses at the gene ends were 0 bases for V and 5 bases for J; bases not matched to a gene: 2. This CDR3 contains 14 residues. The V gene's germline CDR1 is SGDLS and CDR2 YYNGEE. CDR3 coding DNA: TGTGCCAGCAGCGTAGACCTAGCGGACAATGAGCAGTTCTTC. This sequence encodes CASSVDLADNEQFF.

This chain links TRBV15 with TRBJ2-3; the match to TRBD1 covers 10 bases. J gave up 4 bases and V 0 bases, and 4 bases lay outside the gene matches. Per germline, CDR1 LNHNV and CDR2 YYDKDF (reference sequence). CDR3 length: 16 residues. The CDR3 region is CATSRESGTGADTQYF. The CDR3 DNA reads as TGTGCCACCAGCAGAGAGTCGGGGACAGGGGCAGATACGCAGTATTTT. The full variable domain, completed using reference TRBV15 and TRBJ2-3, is DAMVIQNPRYQVTQFGKPVTLSCSQTLNHNVMYWYQQKSSQAPKLLFHYYDKDFNNEADTPDNFQSRRPNTSFCFLDIRSPGLGDTAMYLCATSRESGTGADTQYFGPGTRLTVL.

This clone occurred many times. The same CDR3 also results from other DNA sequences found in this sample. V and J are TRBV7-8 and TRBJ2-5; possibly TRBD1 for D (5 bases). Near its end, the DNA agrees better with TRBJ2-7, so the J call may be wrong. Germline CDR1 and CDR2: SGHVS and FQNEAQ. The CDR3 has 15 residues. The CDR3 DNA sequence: TGTGCCAGCAGCTTATATCAGGGTTCCTCCTACGAGCAGTACTTC. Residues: CASSLYQGSSYEQYF.

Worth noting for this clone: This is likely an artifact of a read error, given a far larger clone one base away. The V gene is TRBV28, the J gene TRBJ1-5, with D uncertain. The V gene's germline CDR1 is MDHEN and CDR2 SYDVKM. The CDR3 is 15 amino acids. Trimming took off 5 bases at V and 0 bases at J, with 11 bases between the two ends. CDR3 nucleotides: TGTGCCAGCAGTCCGTACTTGTATAGCAATCAGCCCCAGCATTTT. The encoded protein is CASSPYLYSNQPQHF.

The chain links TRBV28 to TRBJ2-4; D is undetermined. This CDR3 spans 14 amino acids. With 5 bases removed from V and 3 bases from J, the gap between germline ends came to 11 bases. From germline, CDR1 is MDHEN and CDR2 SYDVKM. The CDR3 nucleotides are TGTGCCAGCAGTCATGATTGGGACAAAAACATTCAGTACTTC. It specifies CASSHDWDKNIQYF.

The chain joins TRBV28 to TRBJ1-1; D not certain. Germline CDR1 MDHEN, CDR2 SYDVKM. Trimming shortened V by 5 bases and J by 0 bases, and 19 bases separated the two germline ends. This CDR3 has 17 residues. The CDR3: CASSALDWGGMNTEAFF. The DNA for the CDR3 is TGTGCCAGCAGTGCCCTCGACTGGGGAGGTATGAACACTGAAGCTTTCTTT.